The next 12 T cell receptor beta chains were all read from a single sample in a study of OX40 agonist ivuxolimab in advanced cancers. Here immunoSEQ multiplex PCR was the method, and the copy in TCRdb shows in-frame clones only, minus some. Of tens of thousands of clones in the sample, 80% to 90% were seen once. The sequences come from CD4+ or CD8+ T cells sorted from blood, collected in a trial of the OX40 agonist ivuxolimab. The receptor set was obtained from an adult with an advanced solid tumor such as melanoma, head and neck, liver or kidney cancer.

CDR3 region: CASSLRGDNLGELFF. DNA for the CDR3: TGTGCCAGCAGCCTGCGAGGTGACAATCTCGGGGAGCTGTTTTTT. V is TRBV5-4 and J is TRBJ2-2; D unresolved. The CDR3 spans 15 residues. The V gene's germline CDR1 is SGHNT and CDR2 YYREEE (reference sequence). V was trimmed by 4 bases and J by 7 bases, leaving 17 bases between them.

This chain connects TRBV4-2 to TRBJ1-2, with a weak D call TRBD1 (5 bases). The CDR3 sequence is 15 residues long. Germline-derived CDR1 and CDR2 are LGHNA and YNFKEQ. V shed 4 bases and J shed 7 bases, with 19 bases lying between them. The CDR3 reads CASSLLMTDAGGYTF. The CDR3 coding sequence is TGTGCCAGCAGCCTCCTAATGACAGACGCCGGTGGCTACACCTTC.

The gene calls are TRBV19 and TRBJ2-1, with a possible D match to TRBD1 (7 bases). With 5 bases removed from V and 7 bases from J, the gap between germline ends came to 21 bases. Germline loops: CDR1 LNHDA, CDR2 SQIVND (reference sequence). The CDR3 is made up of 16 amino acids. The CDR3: CASSRSGGRRWNEQFF. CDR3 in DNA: TGTGCCAGTAGTCGGTCAGGGGGGCGTAGGTGGAATGAGCAGTTCTTC.

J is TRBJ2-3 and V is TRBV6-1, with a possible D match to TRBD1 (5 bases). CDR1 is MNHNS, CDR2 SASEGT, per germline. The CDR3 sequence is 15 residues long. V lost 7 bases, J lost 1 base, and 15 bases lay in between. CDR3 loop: CASTLRGFGTDTQYF. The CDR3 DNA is TGTGCCAGCACCCTTAGGGGTTTCGGCACAGATACGCAGTATTTT.

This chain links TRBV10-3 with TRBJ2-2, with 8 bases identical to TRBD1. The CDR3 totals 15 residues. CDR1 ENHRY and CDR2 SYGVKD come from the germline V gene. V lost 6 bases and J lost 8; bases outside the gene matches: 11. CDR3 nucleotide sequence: TGTGCCATCAGCTCTGGACAGGGAAGAGAGGGGGAGCTGTTTTTT. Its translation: CAISSGQGREGELFF.

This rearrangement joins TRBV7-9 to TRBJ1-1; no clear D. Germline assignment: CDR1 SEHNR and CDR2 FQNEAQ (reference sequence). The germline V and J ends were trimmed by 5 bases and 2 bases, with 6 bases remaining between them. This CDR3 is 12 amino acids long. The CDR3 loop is CASSRYNTEAFF. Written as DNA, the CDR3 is TGTGCCAGCAGCCGTTATAACACTGAAGCTTTCTTT.

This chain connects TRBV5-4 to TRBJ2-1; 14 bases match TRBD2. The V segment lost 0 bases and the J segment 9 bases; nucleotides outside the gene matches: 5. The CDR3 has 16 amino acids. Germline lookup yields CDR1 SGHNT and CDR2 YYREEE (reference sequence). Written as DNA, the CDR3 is TGTGCCAGCAGCTTGGGGGGACTAGCGGGAGTTAGTGAGCAGTTCTTC. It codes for CASSLGGLAGVSEQFF.

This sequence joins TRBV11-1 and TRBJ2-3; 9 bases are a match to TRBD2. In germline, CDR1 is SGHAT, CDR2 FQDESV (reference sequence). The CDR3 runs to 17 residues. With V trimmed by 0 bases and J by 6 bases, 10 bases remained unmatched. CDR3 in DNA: TGTGCCAGCAGCTTAGCGCAGCTAGCGGGGAGGTTCGATACGCAGTATTTT. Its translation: CASSLAQLAGRFDTQYF.

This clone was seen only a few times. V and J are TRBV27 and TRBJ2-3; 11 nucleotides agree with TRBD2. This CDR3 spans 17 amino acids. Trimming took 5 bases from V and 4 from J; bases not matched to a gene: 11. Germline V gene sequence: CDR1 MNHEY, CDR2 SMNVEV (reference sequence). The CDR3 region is CASSSHSGRAFSDTQYF. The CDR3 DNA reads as TGTGCCAGCAGTAGTCATAGCGGGAGGGCTTTTTCAGATACGCAGTATTTT.

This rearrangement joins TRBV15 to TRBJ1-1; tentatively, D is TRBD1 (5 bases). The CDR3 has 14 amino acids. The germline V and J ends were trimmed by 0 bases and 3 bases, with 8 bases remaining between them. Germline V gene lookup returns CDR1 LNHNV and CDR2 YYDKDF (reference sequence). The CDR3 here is CATSRDTGYTEAFF. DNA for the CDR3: TGTGCCACCAGCAGAGACACAGGTTACACTGAAGCTTTCTTT.

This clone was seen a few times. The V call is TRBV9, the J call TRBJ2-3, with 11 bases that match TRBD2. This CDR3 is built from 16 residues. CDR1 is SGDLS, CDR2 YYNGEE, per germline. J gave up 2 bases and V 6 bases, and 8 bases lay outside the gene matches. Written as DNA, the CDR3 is TGTGCCAGCAACAGTCAGGGACTAGCGGTCACAGATACGCAGTATTTT. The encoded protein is CASNSQGLAVTDTQYF. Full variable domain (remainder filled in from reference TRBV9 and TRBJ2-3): DSGVTQTPKHLITATGQRVTLRCSPRSGDLSVYWYQQSLDQGLQFLIQYYNGEERAKGNILERFSAQQFPDLHSELNLSSLELGDSALYFCASNSQGLAVTDTQYFGPGTRLTVL.

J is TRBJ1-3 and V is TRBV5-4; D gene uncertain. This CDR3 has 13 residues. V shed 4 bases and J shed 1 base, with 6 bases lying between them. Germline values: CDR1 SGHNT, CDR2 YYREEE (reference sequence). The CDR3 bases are TGTGCCAGCAGCCAATTTTCTGGAAACACCATATATTTT. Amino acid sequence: CASSQFSGNTIYF.